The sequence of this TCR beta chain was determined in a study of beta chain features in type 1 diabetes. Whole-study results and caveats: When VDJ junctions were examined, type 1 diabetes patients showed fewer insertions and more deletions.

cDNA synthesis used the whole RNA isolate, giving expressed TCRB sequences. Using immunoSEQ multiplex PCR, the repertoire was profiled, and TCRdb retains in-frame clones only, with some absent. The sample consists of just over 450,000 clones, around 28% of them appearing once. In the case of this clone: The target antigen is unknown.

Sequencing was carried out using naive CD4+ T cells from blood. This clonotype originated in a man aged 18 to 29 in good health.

In nucleotides, the CDR3 is TGTGCCACCAGCAGTTCCCACAGGGGGAACTATGGCTACACCTTC. Amino acids: CATSSSHRGNYGYTF. The chain combines TRBV15 with TRBJ1-2, with TRBD1 matching 8 bases. The CDR3 contains 15 residues. Germline V CDR1 and CDR2: LNHNV, YYDKDF (reference sequence). After removal of 3 bases from V and 2 bases from J, the junction contained 5 bases not matched to a gene. The variable domain in full, with the rest retrieved from reference TRBV15 and TRBJ1-2, is DAMVIQNPRYQVTQFGKPVTLSCSQTLNHNVMYWYQQKSSQAPKLLFHYYDKDFNNEADTPDNFQSRRPNTSFCFLDIRSPGLGDTAMYLCATSSSHRGNYGYTFGSGTRLTVV.